This T cell receptor (beta chain) was identified during a study of OX40 agonist ivuxolimab in advanced cancers. Background for the entire study: Ivuxolimab was a fully human IgG2 agonistic monoclonal antibody targeting the costimulatory receptor OX40 (CD134). Intravenous ivuxolimab was administered to patients every 2 weeks at six dose levels: 0.01, 0.1, 0.3, 1.5, 3 and 10 mg/kg. Partial responses were achieved by three dose-escalation patients, of whom one had hepatocellular carcinoma and two had cutaneous melanoma. A male proportion of around 81% and a mean age of 60 years, ranging from roughly 23 to 85, were recorded for the dose-escalation cohort. Peripheral TCRbeta sequencing aimed to test whether ivuxolimab altered TCR sequence diversity and caused clonal T-cell expansion. Of the approximately 50 patients in dose escalation, about 20 had hepatocellular carcinoma, about 15 had melanoma, 9 had renal cell carcinoma and 9 had head and neck cancer. Prior anti-PD-1, anti-PD-L1 or anti-CTLA-4 therapy was permitted, and checkpoint inhibitors had been received by approximately 39% of dose-escalation patients. The paper covers the monotherapy dose-escalation part of the phase I ivuxolimab trial, which included N = 52 patients. Study-wide findings and limitations: In the 0.1-3.0 mg/kg groups, partial responders had among the lowest normalized peripheral clonal expansion, particularly in CD8+ T cells. After ivuxolimab, more expanded clones were found on average in CD8+ T cells than in CD4+ T cells. At doses of 0.1 to 3.0 mg/kg, clonal expansion of both CD4+ and CD8+ blood T cells was observed from baseline to week 6. The antigen specificity of the clonally expanded peripheral T cells was not determined. Low levels of normalized T-cell clonal expansion were also seen in some patients who did not respond.

Genomic DNA was extracted from sorted cells for sequencing of the TCRbeta CDR3 region. The immunoSEQ Assay was used to sequence the TCRbeta CDR3 regions. TCRdb retrieved this table from immuneACCESS and kept in-frame rearrangements only. Not all clones are present; in checked studies, unresolved V genes account for under half, and no reason is known for the remainder. This sample holds tens of thousands of clones; 82% were observed only once. Roughly 2.2% of the sample is in the top ten clones. Deletion took 6 bases off V and 5 bases off J, with a span of 14 bases between the germline ends. For CDR1 and CDR2, the germline V gene lists SGHDT and YYEEEE. From the cysteine up to the phenylalanine, the CDR3 has a length of 13 residues. Of the read, only the CDR3 DNA is kept; its 39 bases are in frame from base 1. Patients with autoimmune disease history or receiving systemic immunosuppression were excluded from the trial. Peripheral blood for TCR sequencing was collected from all dose cohorts at baseline, on cycle 4 day 1, and on cycle 7 day 1. The samples were drawn from a first-in-human, open-label, multicenter phase I dose-escalation trial of ivuxolimab. Adults with locally advanced or metastatic head and neck squamous cell, hepatocellular, melanoma or renal cell carcinoma were enrolled in the trial. Before TCR sequencing, CD4+ and CD8+ T cells were separately sorted from peripheral blood.

A note on this clone: Its antigen has not been determined. Base qualities are not recorded, but no much larger clone differs from it by a single base.

Material: CD4+ or CD8+ T cells sorted from blood, obtained in a trial of the OX40 agonist ivuxolimab. This TCR derives from an adult with an advanced solid tumor such as melanoma, head and neck, liver or kidney cancer. The chain joins TRBV5-6 to TRBJ2-5, with no confident D gene call. CDR3 protein: CASNWGRHETQYF. The nucleotides read TGTGCCAGCAACTGGGGTAGGCACGAGACCCAGTACTTC.